The sequence of this T cell receptor (beta chain) was determined in a study of blood T cell repertoires in COVID-19. CDR3 length: 13 residues. V was pared by 6 bases and J by 2 bases, with 9 bases between. CDR1 and CDR2 from the germline V gene are MNHEY and SVGEGT. Original processing methods: Nucleated cell number was recorded as an estimate derived from reference gene primer amplification. Repertoires were generated with immunoSEQ multiplex PCR, while TCRdb's copy carries only in-frame clones and drops some. Clone size and the V and J calls come from that table; the DNA yielded D and trimming. The sample has 200,000 to 250,000 clones, 82% seen once.

The chain couples TRBV6-2 or TRBV6-3 to TRBJ2-3; D is unclear. The sample comprised PBMCs or T cells enriched from blood (not recorded which). The TCR originated in a woman aged 60-75 years who had recovered from COVID-19. The CDR3 region is CASSRPFTDTQYF. CDR3 nucleotide sequence: TGTGCCAGCAGCCGGCCCTTCACAGATACGCAGTATTTT.